These 26 T cell receptor beta chains were sequenced from one sample in a study of blood T cell repertoires in COVID-19. Repertoires were generated with immunoSEQ multiplex PCR, while TCRdb's copy carries only in-frame clones and drops some. The table includes roughly 260,000 clones, 90% to 95% detected once. The material sequenced was PBMCs or T cells enriched from blood (not recorded which). All receptors derive from a human donor in a cohort exposed to, infected with or recovered from COVID-19 (not recorded which). The donor label of this sample is uncertain.

The chain is built from TRBV25-1 and TRBJ1-1, with unresolved D. Germline values: CDR1 MGHDK, CDR2 SYGVNS. V lost 7 bases and J 5 bases, leaving 14 bases between the germline ends. The CDR3 has 13 amino acids. CDR3 residues: CASKAGPRTEAFF. CDR3 nucleotides: TGTGCCAGCAAGGCAGGCCCGAGAACTGAAGCTTTCTTT.

The rearrangement joins TRBV30 to TRBJ1-2; D is perhaps TRBD1 (6 bases). Trimming stripped 0 bases from V and 4 bases from J, with 18 bases between. The CDR3 runs 16 residues. Germline V gives CDR1 GTSNPN, CDR2 SVGIG (reference sequence). The CDR3 region has the DNA TGTGCCTGGAGTGTACTACTTCTCGACAGGACCTATGGCTACACCTTC. As protein: CAWSVLLLDRTYGYTF. Full variable domain (missing parts from reference TRBV30 and TRBJ1-2): SQTIHQWPATLVQPVGSPLSLECTVEGTSNPNLYWYRQAAGRGLQLLFYSVGIGQISSEVPQNLSASRPQDRQFILSSKKLLLSDSGFYLCAWSVLLLDRTYGYTFGSGTRLTVV.

The chain carries TRBV27 and TRBJ1-2; 9 bases match TRBD1. Germline CDR1 MNHEY, CDR2 SMNVEV (reference sequence). The CDR3 sequence is 14 residues long. V lost 2 bases to trimming and J lost 2 bases; unmatched junction nucleotides: 0. This CDR3 is CASSLGTGNYGYTF. CDR3 DNA sequence: TGTGCCAGCAGTTTAGGGACAGGGAACTATGGCTACACCTTC.

This chain links TRBV29-1 with TRBJ1-2; D might be TRBD1 (5 bases). The germline V gene encodes CDR1 SQVTM and CDR2 ANQGSEA. V was shortened by 4 bases and J by 5 bases, with 14 bases between the two germline ends. CDR3 length: 13 amino acids. The CDR3 region has the DNA TGCAGCGTTGCTGGACAAACCCCTTATGGCTACACCTTC. It translates to CSVAGQTPYGYTF.

CDR3 sequence (DNA): TGTGCCAGCAGTCCAAGACAGGGCTTAAGGGATTCACCCCTCCACTTT. Its translation is CASSPRQGLRDSPLHF. This chain links TRBV6-2 or TRBV6-3 with TRBJ1-6; 7 bases map to TRBD1. The CDR3 length is 16 residues. V lost 5 bases and J lost 8; bases outside the gene matches: 12. CDR1 is MNHEY, CDR2 SVGEGT, per germline.

V gene TRBV7-9 combines with J gene TRBJ1-1; TRBD1 aligns across 7 bases. This CDR3 has 15 residues. The trim removed 4 bases at V and 7 bases at J, leaving 12 bases unmatched. Germline V gives CDR1 SEHNR, CDR2 FQNEAQ (reference sequence). CDR3 nucleotide sequence: TGTGCCAGCAGCTCTGGACAGGTCAACGAGGTTGAAGCTTTCTTT. Its protein product is CASSSGQVNEVEAFF. Drawing the rest from reference TRBV7-9 and TRBJ1-1, the complete variable domain is DTGVSQNPRHKITKRGQNVTFRCDPISEHNRLYWYRQTLGQGPEFLTYFQNEAQLEKSRLLSDRFSAERPKGSFSTLEIQRTEQGDSAMYLCASSSGQVNEVEAFFGQGTRLTVV.

The chain couples TRBV11-2 to TRBJ2-1; 11 bases fit TRBD2. This CDR3 is 16 amino acids long. Germline CDR1 SGHAT, CDR2 FQNNGV. J lost 3 bases, V lost 5 bases, and 6 bases had no gene match. The CDR3 nucleotides read TGTGCCAGCAGCCGTAGCGGGGGGGCCAACTACAATGAGCAGTTCTTC. It specifies CASSRSGGANYNEQFF.

The V call is TRBV11-2, the J call TRBJ1-1; D gene uncertain. Germline V gives CDR1 SGHAT, CDR2 FQNNGV. There are 11 residues in the CDR3. The V gene lost 4 bases and the J gene lost 7 bases, with 7 bases spanning the gap. CDR3 DNA sequence: TGTGCCAGCAGCTCAGGATTTGAAGCTTTCTTT. Its translation is CASSSGFEAFF.

Comments on this clone: Other DNA sequences from this sample encode an identical CDR3 as well. V usage is TRBV19 and J usage is TRBJ2-7, with 12 bases that match TRBD2. The V gene's germline CDR1 is LNHDA and CDR2 SQIVND (reference sequence). The CDR3 extends over 15 amino acids. V was clipped by 5 bases and J by 2 bases; unmatched bases: 4. The CDR3: CASSRLAGATYEQYF. Here the CDR3 DNA reads TGTGCCAGTAGTCGACTAGCGGGGGCAACCTACGAGCAGTACTTC.

V gene TRBV6-2 or TRBV6-3 combines with J gene TRBJ2-3; D may be TRBD2 (6 bases). With 2 bases removed from V and 0 bases from J, the gap between germline ends came to 9 bases. The CDR3 loop spans 15 amino acids. CDR1 and CDR2 (germline): MNHEY, SVGEGT. This CDR3 reads CASSYTGLSTDTQYF. CDR3 coding DNA: TGTGCCAGCAGTTACACGGGACTTAGCACAGATACGCAGTATTTT.

V is TRBV4-2 and J is TRBJ1-2, with D unresolved. In germline, CDR1 is LGHNA, CDR2 YNFKEQ. The V end was cut by 1 base, the J end by 6 bases, with 12 bases between. The CDR3 spans 14 residues. The DNA of the CDR3 is TGTGCCAGCAGCCAAGTTGGTGAGATCCATGGCTACACCTTC. Translating gives CASSQVGEIHGYTF.

This sequence joins TRBV11-2 and TRBJ1-2, with 7 bases aligning to TRBD1. Germline lookup yields CDR1 SGHAT and CDR2 FQNNGV. Trimming at V came to 3 bases and at J to 2 bases, leaving 12 bases not matched to a gene. The CDR3 covers 17 residues. In DNA, the CDR3 is TGTGCCAGCAGCTTCCTCCGGGACAGACTTTCAAACTATGGCTACACCTTC. Translating it yields CASSFLRDRLSNYGYTF.

This chain uses TRBV4-1 with TRBJ2-1; TRBD2 matches 10 bases. V trimming: 4 bases; J trimming: 4 bases; junction bases outside the gene matches: 10. The length of the CDR3 is 17 residues. Germline V gives CDR1 MGHRA, CDR2 YSYEKL. This CDR3 is CASSPRRSGGAYNEQFF. CDR3 in DNA: TGCGCCAGCAGCCCCCGCCGGAGCGGGGGGGCTTACAATGAGCAGTTCTTC.

A word on this clone: This CDR3 is also generated by other DNA sequences in the sample. The rearrangement uses TRBV30 and TRBJ1-2; D call uncertain. Germline CDR1 and CDR2: GTSNPN and SVGIG (reference sequence). V lost 0 bases and J lost 1, with 3 bases in between. The CDR3 totals 12 residues. For the CDR3, the DNA is TGTGCCTGGAGTGTGAGTAACTATGGCTACACCTTC. Translating it yields CAWSVSNYGYTF. The variable domain in full, with the rest retrieved from reference TRBV30 and TRBJ1-2, is SQTIHQWPATLVQPVGSPLSLECTVEGTSNPNLYWYRQAAGRGLQLLFYSVGIGQISSEVPQNLSASRPQDRQFILSSKKLLLSDSGFYLCAWSVSNYGYTFGSGTRLTVV.

The chain uses TRBV11-2 and TRBJ2-5, with 8 bases aligning to TRBD1. CDR3 length equals 14 residues. The germline V gene encodes CDR1 SGHAT and CDR2 FQNNGV. V was pared by 5 bases and J by 2 bases, with 4 bases of the junction left unmatched. DNA of the CDR3: TGTGCCAGCAGCGCGGACAGGGTTCAAGAGACCCAGTACTTC. Translating gives CASSADRVQETQYF.

The chain combines TRBV6-5 with TRBJ1-1; D uncertain. The CDR3 extends over 16 amino acids. Germline V gene lookup returns CDR1 MNHEY and CDR2 SVGAGI. V dropped 0 bases and J dropped 4 bases, with 15 bases sitting between them. The CDR3 here is CASSYSSVRLATEAFF. As DNA, the CDR3 is TGTGCCAGCAGTTACTCTTCGGTCAGGTTGGCCACTGAAGCTTTCTTT.

The V gene is TRBV13, the J gene TRBJ2-6; D gene unclear. V was cut by 6 bases and J by 0 bases, with 6 bases left in between. This CDR3 region has 14 residues. Germline CDR1 reads PRHDT; CDR2 reads FYEKMQ (reference sequence). CDR3: CASSRDSGANVLTF. For the CDR3, the DNA is TGTGCCAGCAGTCGAGACTCTGGGGCCAACGTCCTGACTTTC. The full variable domain, completed using reference TRBV13 and TRBJ2-6, is AAGVIQSPRHLIKEKRETATLKCYPIPRHDTVYWYQQGPGQDPQFLISFYEKMQSDKGSIPDRFSAQQFSDYHSELNMSSLELGDSALYFCASSRDSGANVLTFGAGSRLTVL.

About this clone itself: In the same sample, other DNA sequences code for this CDR3. V and J are TRBV7-9 and TRBJ1-2; a weak D match, TRBD1 (6 bases). V was cut by 1 base and J by 0 bases, with 6 bases left in between. The CDR3 length is 14 residues. Germline V gene lookup returns CDR1 SEHNR and CDR2 FQNEAQ (reference sequence). In DNA, the CDR3 is TGTGCCAGCAGCTTAGGGACAGCTAACTATGGCTACACCTTC. Translation: CASSLGTANYGYTF.

The chain joins TRBV5-1 to TRBJ2-3; the D is unclear. Trimming took 2 bases from V and 6 from J, leaving 4 bases between them. The V gene's germline CDR1 is SGHRS and CDR2 YFSETQ. CDR3 length: 11 residues. As DNA, the CDR3 is TGCGCCAGCAGCTTCCAGGATACGCAGTATTTT. Protein product: CASSFQDTQYF.

This rearrangement joins TRBV19 to TRBJ1-1; 7 positions match TRBD1. The CDR3 covers 15 residues. The V gene's germline CDR1 is LNHDA and CDR2 SQIVND (reference sequence). V gave up 6 bases and J gave up 5 bases; unmatched junction bases: 12. DNA for the CDR3: TGTGCCAGTAGCCCGGTGACAGGGTCGGGAACTGAAGCTTTCTTT. It yields the protein CASSPVTGSGTEAFF.

This clone was seen just once. V gene TRBV5-6 combines with J gene TRBJ1-1; 7 nucleotides line up with TRBD1. The CDR3 loop spans 14 amino acids. The V and J ends lost 6 bases and 5 bases, in that order; junction bases with no gene match: 10. Per the germline V gene, CDR1 is SGHDT and CDR2 is YYEEEE. The CDR3 is CASNPGGGGTEAFF. The CDR3 DNA sequence: TGTGCCAGCAACCCCGGAGGGGGCGGGACTGAAGCTTTCTTT.

This sequence joins TRBV18 and TRBJ1-1, with 8 nucleotides matching TRBD1. Germline CDR1 reads KGHSH; CDR2 reads LQKENI. The V and J ends lost 2 bases and 5 bases, in that order; junction bases with no gene match: 4. The CDR3 has 14 amino acids. Written as DNA, the CDR3 is TGTGCCAGCTCACCAGGACAGGGTTATACTGAAGCTTTCTTT. This sequence encodes CASSPGQGYTEAFF.

V gene TRBV7-2 combines with J gene TRBJ1-2; D may be TRBD1 (5 bases). Per the germline V gene, CDR1 is SGHTA and CDR2 is FQGNSA. V lost 3 bases and J lost 1, with 9 bases in between. The length of the CDR3 is 14 residues. CDR3 residues: CASSFDSFNYGYTF. CDR3 bases: TGTGCCAGCAGCTTTGACAGCTTTAACTATGGCTACACCTTC.

The rearrangement uses TRBV28 and TRBJ1-6, with 7 bases lining up with TRBD1. CDR3 length: 16 amino acids. CDR1 MDHEN and CDR2 SYDVKM come from the germline V gene. V was pared by 5 bases and J by 8 bases, with 12 bases of the junction left unmatched. This chain's CDR3 is CASSPYQGGFDSPLHF. Written as DNA, the CDR3 is TGTGCCAGCAGTCCGTACCAGGGGGGTTTTGATTCACCCCTCCACTTT.

The rearrangement uses TRBV9 and TRBJ2-5, with 9 positions matching TRBD1. The junction had 7 bases not matched to a gene; V was cut back by 3 bases and J by 4 bases. The CDR3 runs 15 residues. Germline V gives CDR1 SGDLS, CDR2 YYNGEE. The CDR3 spells CASSARTGGVETQYF. For the CDR3, the DNA is TGTGCCAGCAGCGCCAGAACAGGGGGCGTAGAGACCCAGTACTTC.

This rearrangement joins TRBV7-9 to TRBJ2-3, with 10 nucleotides matching TRBD1. CDR3 length: 15 amino acids. Per germline, CDR1 SEHNR and CDR2 FQNEAQ (reference sequence). V dropped 6 bases and J dropped 3; count of bases not matched to a gene: 6. The DNA of the CDR3 is TGTGCCAGCAGGGAGACAGGGGGCGCAACAGATACGCAGTATTTT. It translates to CASRETGGATDTQYF. The full variable domain, in which reference TRBV7-9 and TRBJ2-3 provide the parts outside the CDR3, is DTGVSQNPRHKITKRGQNVTFRCDPISEHNRLYWYRQTLGQGPEFLTYFQNEAQLEKSRLLSDRFSAERPKGSFSTLEIQRTEQGDSAMYLCASRETGGATDTQYFGPGTRLTVL.